This T cell receptor (beta chain) comes out of a study of cytomegalovirus exposure and HLA in healthy donors. General study results and limits: In vitro experiments confirmed that three CMV-associated chains were specific for CMV antigens. One cluster of highly shared sequence variants probably arose as a sequencing artifact.

Regarding this clone: Its antigen is undetermined.

In the PCR, 60 Vbeta and 13 Jbeta primers were used. The assay was immunoSEQ multiplex PCR, and TCRdb's table has in-frame clones only and misses some. The sample consists of approximately 150,000 clones, roughly four fifths of them appearing once. The V gene's germline CDR1 is SGHRS and CDR2 YFSETQ. V trimming: 3 bases; J trimming: 1 base; junction bases outside the gene matches: 0. The CDR3 sequence is 14 residues long. The source is a man aged 50-60 years in good health and CMV-seropositive. Sequenced material: PBMCs. The rearrangement links TRBV5-1 to TRBJ2-2; 7 nucleotides match TRBD2. This chain's CDR3 is CASSWGGNTGELFF. Written as DNA, the CDR3 is TGCGCCAGCAGCTGGGGGGGGAACACCGGGGAGCTGTTTTTT.